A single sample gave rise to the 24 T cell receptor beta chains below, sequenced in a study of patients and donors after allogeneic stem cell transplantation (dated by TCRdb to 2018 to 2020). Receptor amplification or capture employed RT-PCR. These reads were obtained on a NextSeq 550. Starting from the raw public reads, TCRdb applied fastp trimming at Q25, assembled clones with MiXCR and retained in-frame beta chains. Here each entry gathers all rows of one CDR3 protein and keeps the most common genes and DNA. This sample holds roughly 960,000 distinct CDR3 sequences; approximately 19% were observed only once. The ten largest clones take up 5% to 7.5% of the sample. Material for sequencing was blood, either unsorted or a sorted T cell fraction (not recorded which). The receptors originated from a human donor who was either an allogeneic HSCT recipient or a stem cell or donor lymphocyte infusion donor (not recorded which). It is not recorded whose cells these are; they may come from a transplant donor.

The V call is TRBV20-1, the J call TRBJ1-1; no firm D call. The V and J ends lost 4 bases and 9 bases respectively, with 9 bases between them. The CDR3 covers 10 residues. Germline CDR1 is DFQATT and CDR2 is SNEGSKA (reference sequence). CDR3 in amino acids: CSATINKAFF. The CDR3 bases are TGCAGTGCTACTATTAATAAAGCTTTCTTT.

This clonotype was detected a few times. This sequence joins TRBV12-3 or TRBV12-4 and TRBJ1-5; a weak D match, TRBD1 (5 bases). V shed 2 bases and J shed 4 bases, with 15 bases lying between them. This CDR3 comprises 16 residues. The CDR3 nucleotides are TGTGCCAGCAGTTTAAGTTTCGGGGGGGGTAATCAGCCCCAGCATTTT. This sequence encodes CASSLSFGGGNQPQHF.

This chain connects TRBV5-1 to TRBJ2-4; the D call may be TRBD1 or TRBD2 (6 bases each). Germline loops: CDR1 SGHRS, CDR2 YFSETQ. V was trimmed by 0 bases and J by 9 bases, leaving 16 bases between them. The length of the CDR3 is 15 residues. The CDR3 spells CASSLEGEAGSIQYF. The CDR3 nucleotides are TGCGCCAGCAGCTTGGAGGGGGAGGCGGGCAGCATTCAGTACTTC.

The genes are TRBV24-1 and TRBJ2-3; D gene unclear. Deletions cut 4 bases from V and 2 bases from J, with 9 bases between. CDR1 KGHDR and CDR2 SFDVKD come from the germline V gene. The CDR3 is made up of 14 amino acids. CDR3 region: CATSDPSYTDTQYF. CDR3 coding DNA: TGTGCCACCAGTGACCCGAGCTACACAGATACGCAGTATTTT.

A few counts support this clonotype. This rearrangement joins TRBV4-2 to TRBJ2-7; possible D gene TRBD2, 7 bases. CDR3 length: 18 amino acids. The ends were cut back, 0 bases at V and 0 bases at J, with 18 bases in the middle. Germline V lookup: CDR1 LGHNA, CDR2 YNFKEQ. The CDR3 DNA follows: TGTGCCAGCAGCCAAGATGAGGCGGGGGCGTTTAGCTCCTACGAGCAGTACTTC. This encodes CASSQDEAGAFSSYEQYF.

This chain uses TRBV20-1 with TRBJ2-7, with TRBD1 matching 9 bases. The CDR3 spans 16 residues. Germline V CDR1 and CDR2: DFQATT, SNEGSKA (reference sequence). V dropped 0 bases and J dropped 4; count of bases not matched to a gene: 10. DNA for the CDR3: TGCAGTGCTAGAGATGTCGTCGGGACAGGGCTTTACGAGCAGTACTTC. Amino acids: CSARDVVGTGLYEQYF.

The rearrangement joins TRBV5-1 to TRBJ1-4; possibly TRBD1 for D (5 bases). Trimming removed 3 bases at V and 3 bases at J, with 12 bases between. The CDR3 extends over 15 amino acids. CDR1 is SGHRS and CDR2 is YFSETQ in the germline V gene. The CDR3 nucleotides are TGCGCCAGCAGCTACGGGGACGGTCCTAATGAAAAACTGTTTTTT. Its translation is CASSYGDGPNEKLFF. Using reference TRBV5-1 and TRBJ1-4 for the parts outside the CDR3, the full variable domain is KAGVTQTPRYLIKTRGQQVTLSCSPISGHRSVSWYQQTPGQGLQFLFEYFSETQRNKGNFPGRFSGRQFSNSRSEMNVSTLELGDSALYLCASSYGDGPNEKLFFGSGTQLSVL.

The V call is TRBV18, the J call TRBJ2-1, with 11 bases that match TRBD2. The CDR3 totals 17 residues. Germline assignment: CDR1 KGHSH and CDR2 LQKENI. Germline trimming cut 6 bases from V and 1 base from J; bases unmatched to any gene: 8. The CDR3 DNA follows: TGTGCCAGCTCGAAAGGACTAGCGGGTGAATCCTACAATGAGCAGTTCTTC. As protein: CASSKGLAGESYNEQFF.

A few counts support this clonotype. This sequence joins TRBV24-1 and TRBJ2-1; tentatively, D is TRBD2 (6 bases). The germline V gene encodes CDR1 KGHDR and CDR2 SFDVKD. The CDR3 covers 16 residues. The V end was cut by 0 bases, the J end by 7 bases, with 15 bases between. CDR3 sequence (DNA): TGTGCCACCAGTGATTTGTCTCTCGGGAGCTCGAATGAGCAGTTCTTC. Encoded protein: CATSDLSLGSSNEQFF.

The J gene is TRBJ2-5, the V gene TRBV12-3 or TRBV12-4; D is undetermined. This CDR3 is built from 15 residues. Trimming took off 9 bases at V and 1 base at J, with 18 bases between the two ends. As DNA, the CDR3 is TGTGCCAGTTCGGCTCGGCAGGTGATCCAAGAGACCCAGTACTTC. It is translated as CASSARQVIQETQYF.

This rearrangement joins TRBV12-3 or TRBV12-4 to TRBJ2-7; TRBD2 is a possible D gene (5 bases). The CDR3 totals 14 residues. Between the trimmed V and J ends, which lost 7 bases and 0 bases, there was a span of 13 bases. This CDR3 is CASKREPFSYEQYF. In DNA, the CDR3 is TGTGCCAGCAAGAGGGAACCTTTCTCCTACGAGCAGTACTTC.

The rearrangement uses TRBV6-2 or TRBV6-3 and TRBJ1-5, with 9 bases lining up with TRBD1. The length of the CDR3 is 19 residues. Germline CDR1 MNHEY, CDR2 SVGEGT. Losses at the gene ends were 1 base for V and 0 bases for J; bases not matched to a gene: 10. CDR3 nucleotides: TGTGCCAGCAGTTACTTCCTCGGGACAGGGTCCGTTAGCAATCAGCCCCAGCATTTT. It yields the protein CASSYFLGTGSVSNQPQHF.

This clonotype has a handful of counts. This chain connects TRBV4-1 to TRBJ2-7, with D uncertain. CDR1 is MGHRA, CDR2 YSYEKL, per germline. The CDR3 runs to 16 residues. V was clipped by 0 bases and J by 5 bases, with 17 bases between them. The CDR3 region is CASSQEERRVKDEQYF. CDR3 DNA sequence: TGCGCCAGCAGCCAAGAAGAAAGAAGGGTGAAGGACGAGCAGTACTTC.

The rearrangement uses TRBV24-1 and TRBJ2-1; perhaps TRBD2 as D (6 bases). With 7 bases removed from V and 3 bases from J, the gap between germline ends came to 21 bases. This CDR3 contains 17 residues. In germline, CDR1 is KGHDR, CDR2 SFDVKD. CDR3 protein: CATRTVGGWRFYNEQFF. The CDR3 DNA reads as TGTGCCACCAGGACTGTGGGAGGATGGCGTTTCTACAATGAGCAGTTCTTC.

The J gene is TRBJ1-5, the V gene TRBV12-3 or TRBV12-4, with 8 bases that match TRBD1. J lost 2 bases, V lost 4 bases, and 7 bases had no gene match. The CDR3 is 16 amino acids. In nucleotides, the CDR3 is TGTGCCAGCAGTTCCGGGGACAGGATTCGCAATCAGCCCCAGCATTTT. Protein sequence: CASSSGDRIRNQPQHF.

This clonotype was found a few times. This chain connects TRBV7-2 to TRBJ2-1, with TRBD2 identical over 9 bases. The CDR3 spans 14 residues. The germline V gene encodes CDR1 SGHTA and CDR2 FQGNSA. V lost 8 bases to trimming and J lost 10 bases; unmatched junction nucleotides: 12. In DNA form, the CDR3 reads TGTGCCAGCGACACGACTAGCGGTACAAGGGAGCAGTTCTTC. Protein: CASDTTSGTREQFF. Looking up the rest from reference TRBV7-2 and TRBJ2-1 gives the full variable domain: GAGVSQSPSNKVTEKGKDVELRCDPISGHTALYWYRQSLGQGLEFLIYFQGNSAPDKSGLPSDRFSAERTGGSVSTLTIQRTQQEDSAVYLCASDTTSGTREQFFGPGTRLTVL.

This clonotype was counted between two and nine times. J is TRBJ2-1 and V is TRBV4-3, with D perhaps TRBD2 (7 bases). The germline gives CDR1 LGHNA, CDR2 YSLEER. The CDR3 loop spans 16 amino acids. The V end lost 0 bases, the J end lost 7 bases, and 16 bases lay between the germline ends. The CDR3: CASSQDRGGAVNEQFF. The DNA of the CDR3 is TGCGCCAGCAGCCAAGATCGAGGGGGGGCAGTAAATGAGCAGTTCTTC.

The CDR3 nucleotides read TGTGCCAGCAGCCAAATAGCGAACGGGGACTACACAGATACGCAGTATTTT. It specifies CASSQIANGDYTDTQYF. The chain is built from TRBV3-1 and TRBJ2-3, with 7 nucleotides matching TRBD2. The CDR3 covers 17 residues. Germline V gene lookup returns CDR1 LGHDT and CDR2 YNNKEL (reference sequence). The trim removed 2 bases at V and 2 bases at J, leaving 10 bases unmatched.

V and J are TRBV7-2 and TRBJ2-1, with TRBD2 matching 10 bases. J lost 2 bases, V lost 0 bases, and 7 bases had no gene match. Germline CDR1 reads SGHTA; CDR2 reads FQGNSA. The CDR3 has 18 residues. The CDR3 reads CASSLASSGRPAYNEQFF. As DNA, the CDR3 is TGTGCCAGCAGCTTAGCGTCTAGCGGGAGACCGGCCTACAATGAGCAGTTCTTC.

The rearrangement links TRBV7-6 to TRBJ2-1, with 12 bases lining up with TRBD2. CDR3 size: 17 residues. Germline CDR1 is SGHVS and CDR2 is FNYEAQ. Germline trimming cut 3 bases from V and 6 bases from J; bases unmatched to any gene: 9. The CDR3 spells CASSLLGLAGRPNEQFF. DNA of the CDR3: TGTGCCAGCAGCTTGTTAGGACTAGCGGGACGACCCAATGAGCAGTTCTTC.

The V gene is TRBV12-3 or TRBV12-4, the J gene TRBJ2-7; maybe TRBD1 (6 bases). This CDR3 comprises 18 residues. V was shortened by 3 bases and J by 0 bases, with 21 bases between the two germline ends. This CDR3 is CASSFHLGARDNSYEQYF. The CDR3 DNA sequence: TGTGCCAGCAGTTTTCATCTTGGGGCTAGGGACAACTCCTACGAGCAGTACTTC.

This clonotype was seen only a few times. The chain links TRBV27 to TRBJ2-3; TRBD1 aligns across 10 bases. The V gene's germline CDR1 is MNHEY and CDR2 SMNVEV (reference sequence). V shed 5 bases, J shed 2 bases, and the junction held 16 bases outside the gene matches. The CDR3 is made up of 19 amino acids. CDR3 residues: CASSGPSTGGLWITDTQYF. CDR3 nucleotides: TGTGCCAGCAGTGGGCCATCGACAGGGGGCTTATGGATCACAGATACGCAGTATTTT.

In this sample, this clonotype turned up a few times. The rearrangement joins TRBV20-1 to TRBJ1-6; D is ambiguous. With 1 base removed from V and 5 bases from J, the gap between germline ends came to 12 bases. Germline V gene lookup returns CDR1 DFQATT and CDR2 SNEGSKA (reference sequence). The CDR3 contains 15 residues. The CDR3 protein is CSARARASNNSPLHF. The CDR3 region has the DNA TGCAGTGCTAGAGCTCGGGCTTCAAATAATTCACCCCTCCACTTT.

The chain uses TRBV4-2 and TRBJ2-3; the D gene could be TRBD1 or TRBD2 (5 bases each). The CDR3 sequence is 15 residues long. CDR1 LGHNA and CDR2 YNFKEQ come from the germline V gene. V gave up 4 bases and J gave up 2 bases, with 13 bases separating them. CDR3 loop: CASSRLEGYTDTQYF. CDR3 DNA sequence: TGTGCCAGCAGCCGCCTTGAGGGGTACACAGATACGCAGTATTTT.